These 14 T cell receptor beta chains came from one sample sequenced in a study of blood T cell repertoires in COVID-19 (dated by TCRdb to the early 2020s). To prepare the library, the immunoSEQ multiplex PCR assay was applied. TCRdb re-hosts the immuneACCESS table, in-frame sequences only. Its copies lack some clones; in the studies checked, an unresolved V gene accounts for under half of them, and the cause for the rest is not known. The sample includes 150,000 to 200,000 clones, with 84% observed a single time. The ten largest account for around 3.1% of the sample. The sequenced sample was PBMCs or T cells enriched from blood (not recorded which). These receptors all come from a woman aged 30 to 39 who had been exposed to COVID-19.

The chain employs TRBV7-2 and TRBJ2-7; 14 nucleotides line up with TRBD2. This CDR3 contains 17 residues. Germline CDR1 SGHTA, CDR2 FQGNSA. V was clipped by 4 bases and J by 5 bases; unmatched bases: 10. DNA for the CDR3: TGTGCCAGCAGCTCAAGACTAGCGGGGGGGGCCGGGGACGAGCAGTACTTC. Amino acid sequence: CASSSRLAGGAGDEQYF.

V and J are TRBV2 and TRBJ1-1; D is undetermined. Germline V CDR1 and CDR2: SNHLY, FYNNEI. This CDR3 is built from 13 residues. Between the trimmed V and J ends, which lost 2 bases and 10 bases, there was a span of 14 bases. The CDR3 loop reads CASSELPVPGAFF. The CDR3 DNA reads TGTGCCAGCAGTGAACTGCCAGTCCCAGGAGCTTTCTTT.

The rearrangement joins TRBV27 to TRBJ2-1; TRBD2 matches 11 bases. Germline values: CDR1 MNHEY, CDR2 SMNVEV (reference sequence). The length of the CDR3 is 17 residues. V was pared by 0 bases and J by 3 bases, with 4 bases of the junction left unmatched. The CDR3 coding sequence is TGTGCCAGCAGTTTATCCCCCCTAGCGGGGGGCTACAATGAGCAGTTCTTC. It codes for CASSLSPLAGGYNEQFF.

CDR3 residues: CASWREKLFF. DNA for the CDR3: TGTGCCAGCTGGAGGGAAAAACTGTTTTTT. The chain recombines TRBV12-1 with TRBJ1-4. TRBV12-1 has pseudogene status. The CDR3 length is 10 residues.

The chain combines TRBV18 with TRBJ2-3; TRBD2 is a possible D gene (5 bases). Germline V gene lookup returns CDR1 KGHSH and CDR2 LQKENI. With 3 bases removed from V and 5 bases from J, the gap between germline ends came to 18 bases. The CDR3 is made up of 16 amino acids. The chain's CDR3 is CASSPLGGAGRDTQYF. In nucleotides, the CDR3 is TGTGCCAGCTCACCCCTCGGCGGTGCGGGCCGAGATACGCAGTATTTT.

This chain links TRBV5-4 with TRBJ1-2, with 9 bases matching TRBD1. This CDR3 region has 15 residues. Germline lookup yields CDR1 SGHNT and CDR2 YYREEE (reference sequence). The ends lost 2 bases at V and 0 bases at J; junction bases unmatched: 2. CDR3: CASSFRDRANYGYTF. In DNA form, the CDR3 reads TGTGCCAGCAGCTTCAGGGACAGGGCTAACTATGGCTACACCTTC.

This rearrangement joins TRBV30 to TRBJ1-6; no clear D gene. Germline-derived CDR1 and CDR2 are GTSNPN and SVGIG (reference sequence). V was cut by 4 bases and J by 7 bases, with 8 bases left in between. The CDR3 is 12 residues long. The DNA for the CDR3 is TGTGCCTGGAACGACTTGAATTCACCCCTCCACTTT. This translates into CAWNDLNSPLHF.

CDR3 nucleotide sequence: TGTGCCAGCAGCTTTGTGACAGGTGAAGCTTTCTTT. Translation: CASSFVTGEAFF. The chain has TRBV5-8 and TRBJ1-1; TRBD1 is a possible D gene (6 bases). The CDR3 totals 12 residues. Trimming shortened V by 2 bases and J by 7 bases, and 9 bases separated the two germline ends. Germline CDR1 and CDR2: SGHTS and YDEGEE.

The chain combines TRBV5-1 with TRBJ1-2, with D unclear. Germline CDR1 SGHRS, CDR2 YFSETQ. Trimming took off 4 bases at V and 8 bases at J, with 15 bases between the two ends. This CDR3 spans 13 amino acids. The CDR3 sequence is CASSPDWQRGYTF. The DNA for the CDR3 is TGCGCCAGCAGCCCCGATTGGCAGCGCGGCTACACCTTC.

The CDR3 coding sequence is TGTGCCAGCAGCTGGGACAGGGAGGACGAGCAGTACTTC. Translated: CASSWDREDEQYF. The J gene is TRBJ2-7, the V gene TRBV13; 9 bases agree with TRBD1. The CDR3 covers 13 residues. The J segment lost 5 bases and the V segment lost 4 bases, leaving 3 bases of the junction unmatched. Per the germline V gene, CDR1 is PRHDT and CDR2 is FYEKMQ (reference sequence).

The rearrangement links TRBV20-1 to TRBJ1-1; D gene ambiguous. Per the germline V gene, CDR1 is DFQATT and CDR2 is SNEGSKA (reference sequence). This CDR3 contains 13 residues. Trimming left V 3 bases short and J 1 base short, with 9 bases between. This CDR3 reads CSASLQSNTEAFF. The CDR3 coding sequence is TGCAGTGCTAGTTTACAGTCGAACACTGAAGCTTTCTTT.

At least ten counts were recorded for this clone. Other DNA variants within this sample encode the same CDR3. The V call is TRBV5-4, the J call TRBJ1-1, with D hard to call. The ends were cut back, 3 bases at V and 1 base at J, with 10 bases in the middle. The CDR3 totals 14 residues. From germline, CDR1 is SGHNT and CDR2 YYREEE (reference sequence). The CDR3 DNA follows: TGTGCCAGCAGCTCCCCGGGAGGGAACACTGAAGCTTTCTTT. This encodes CASSSPGGNTEAFF.

This clone was observed a few times. This sequence joins TRBV6-5 and TRBJ2-7; 7 positions agree with TRBD2. The germline CDR1 and CDR2 sequences are MNHEY and SVGAGI. V shed 6 bases, J shed 3 bases, and the junction held 11 bases outside the gene matches. The CDR3 length is 15 residues. CDR3 DNA sequence: TGTGCCAGCAGACCCGAGCGGGGCATGCTCTACGAGCAGTACTTC. The encoded protein is CASRPERGMLYEQYF.

The rearrangement uses TRBV30 and TRBJ1-2; possibly TRBD1 for D (6 bases). Between the trimmed V and J ends, which lost 5 bases and 2 bases, there was a span of 9 bases. Germline V gene data show CDR1 as GTSNPN and CDR2 as SVGIG (reference sequence). There are 12 residues in the CDR3. The CDR3 DNA follows: TGTGCCTGGTTCCAGGGGAACTATGGCTACACCTTC. This encodes CAWFQGNYGYTF.